Detailed here is one T cell receptor (beta chain). Its antigen is not identified. The CDR3 length is 16 residues. V was cut by 4 bases and J by 3 bases, with 17 bases left in between. From germline, CDR1 is SNHLY and CDR2 FYNNEI. The data stem from a study of T cell repertoires in cytomegalovirus infection. Whole-study findings and limits: The ex vivo response was dominated by HLA-C-restricted CMV-specific TCR beta clonotypes.

TCRdb recomputed calls from the reads with MiXCR, one row per CDR3 protein. The table shows approximately 120,000 distinct CDR3 sequences, with 32% occurring only once. The chain uses TRBV2 and TRBJ2-3; D assignment may be TRBD1 or TRBD2 (5 bases each). The material was CD8+ T cells from cultured PBMCs, obtained from culture after CMV antigen stimulation. The clonotype comes from a human donor in good health (CMV status not recorded). Some clones in this sample may be carry-over from other donors' samples. CDR3 bases: TGTGCCAGCAGTGGTGCCTCGGGACGGCTTACAGATACGCAGTATTTT. It translates to CASSGASGRLTDTQYF. Full variable domain (outside the CDR3, taken from reference TRBV2 and TRBJ2-3): EPEVTQTPSHQVTQMGQEVILRCVPISNHLYFYWYRQILGQKVEFLVSFYNNEISEKSEIFDDQFSVERPDGSNFTLKIRSTKLEDSAMYFCASSGASGRLTDTQYFGPGTRLTVL.